The 6 T cell receptor beta chains below were found in one sample sequenced in a study of CXCR3-negative and CXCR3-positive naive CD8 T cells. Study-level findings and limits: Relative to CXCR3-negative naive cells, CXCR3-positive naive cells had more hydrophobic TRB CDR3s.

UMI-tagged TRB cDNA libraries were built via 5' RACE. Following a re-call of the 5' RACE reads, TCRdb has one entry per CDR3 protein and lacks DNA. This sample lists about 92,000 distinct CDR3 sequences; its ten largest clones have 0.82%. These TCRs' antigens remain unknown. Specimen: naive CXCR3+ CD8+ T cells from blood. Documented subset: CD45RO-CCR7+CD27+CD95- naive CD8+ T cells expressing CXCR3 (TNR3+). These TCRs come from a human donor in good health. Some clones in this sample may be carry-over from other donors' samples.

The V and J genes are TRBV4-2 and TRBJ2-7; TCRdb proposes TRBD1, but this gene call is untestable without DNA. The germline V gene has CDR1 LGHNA and CDR2 YNFKEQ. This CDR3 spans 16 amino acids. CDR3 in amino acids: CASSQEEGQGAGEQYF.

This chain joins TRBV12-5 and TRBJ1-1; TCRdb picks TRBD1, but there is no DNA to check that call. The CDR3 has 15 residues. Germline V gene data show CDR1 as LGHNT and CDR2 as FRNRAP. The CDR3 loop reads CASGIYGTGNTEAFF.

This chain joins TRBV28 and TRBJ2-7; there is no DNA to check the TCRdb D call of TRBD1. Germline loops: CDR1 MDHEN, CDR2 SYDVKM. The CDR3 has 14 residues. This CDR3 is CASSLRGQNYEQYF.

The chain couples TRBV29-1 to TRBJ2-3; there is no DNA to check the TCRdb D call of TRBD1. In germline, CDR1 is SQVTM, CDR2 ANQGSEA. There are 15 residues in the CDR3. CDR3 in amino acids: CSVEGLAPGTDTQYF.

The chain uses TRBV29-1 and TRBJ2-3; TCRdb's D call of TRBD1 is untestable without DNA. Germline-derived CDR1 and CDR2 are SQVTM and ANQGSEA. The CDR3 consists of 13 residues. The chain's CDR3 is CSAFTGGADTQYF.

The chain uses TRBV9 and TRBJ1-1; TCRdb returns TRBD1, unconfirmable since there is no DNA. Per germline, CDR1 SGDLS and CDR2 YYNGEE. This CDR3 has 14 amino acids. CDR3 amino acids: CASSIGSGGTEAFF. Combining the CDR3 with reference TRBV9 and TRBJ1-1 gives the whole variable domain DSGVTQTPKHLITATGQRVTLRCSPRSGDLSVYWYQQSLDQGLQFLIQYYNGEERAKGNILERFSAQQFPDLHSELNLSSLELGDSALYFCASSIGSGGTEAFFGQGTRLTVV.